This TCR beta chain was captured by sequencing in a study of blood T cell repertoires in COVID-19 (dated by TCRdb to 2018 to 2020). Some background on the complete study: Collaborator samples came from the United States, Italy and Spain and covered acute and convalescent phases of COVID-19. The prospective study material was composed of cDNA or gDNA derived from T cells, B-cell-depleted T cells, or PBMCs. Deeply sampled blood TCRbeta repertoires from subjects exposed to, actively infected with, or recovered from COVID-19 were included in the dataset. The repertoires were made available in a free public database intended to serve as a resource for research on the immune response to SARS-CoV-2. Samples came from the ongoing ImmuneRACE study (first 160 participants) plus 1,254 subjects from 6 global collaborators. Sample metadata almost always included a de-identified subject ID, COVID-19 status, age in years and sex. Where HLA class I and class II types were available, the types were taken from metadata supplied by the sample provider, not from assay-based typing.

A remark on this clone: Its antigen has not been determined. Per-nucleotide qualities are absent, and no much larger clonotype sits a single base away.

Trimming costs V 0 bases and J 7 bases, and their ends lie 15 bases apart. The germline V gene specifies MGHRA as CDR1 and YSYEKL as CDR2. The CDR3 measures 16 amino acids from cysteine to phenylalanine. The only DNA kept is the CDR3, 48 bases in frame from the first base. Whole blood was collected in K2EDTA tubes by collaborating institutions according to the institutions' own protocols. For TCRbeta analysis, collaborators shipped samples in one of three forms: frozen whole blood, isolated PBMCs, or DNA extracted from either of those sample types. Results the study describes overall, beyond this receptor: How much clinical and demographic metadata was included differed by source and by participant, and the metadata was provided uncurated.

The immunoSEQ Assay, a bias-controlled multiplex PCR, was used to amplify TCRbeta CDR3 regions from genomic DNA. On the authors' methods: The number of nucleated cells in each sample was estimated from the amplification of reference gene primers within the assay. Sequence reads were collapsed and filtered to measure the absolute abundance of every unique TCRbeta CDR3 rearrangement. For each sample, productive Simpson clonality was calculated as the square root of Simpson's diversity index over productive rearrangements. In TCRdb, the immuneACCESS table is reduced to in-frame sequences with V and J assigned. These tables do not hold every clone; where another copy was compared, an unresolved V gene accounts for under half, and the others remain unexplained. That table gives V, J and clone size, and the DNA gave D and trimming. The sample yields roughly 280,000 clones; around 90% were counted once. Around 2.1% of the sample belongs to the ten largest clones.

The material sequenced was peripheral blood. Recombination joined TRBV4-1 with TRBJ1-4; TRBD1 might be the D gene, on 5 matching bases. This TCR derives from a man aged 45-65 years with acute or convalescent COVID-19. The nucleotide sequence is TGCGCCAGCAGCCAAGATCTGGGGACGGGAGGTGAAAAACTGTTTTTT. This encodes CASSQDLGTGGEKLFF.